This TCR beta chain was retrieved from a study of HIV-infected patients and healthy controls (dated by TCRdb to 2013 to 2014). This clonotype was counted at least ten times. What antigen it recognizes has not been identified. Base-call qualities are not available, and no considerably larger clone is one nucleotide away. Via the germline V gene (reference sequence), CDR1 is LNHDA and CDR2 SQIVND. V is trimmed back by 6 bases and J by 1 base, and the junction contains 0 bases that no gene match accounts for. Spanning cysteine to phenylalanine, the CDR3 consists of 13 amino acids. The CDR3 DNA has 39 bases and is translated from base 1. Library generation was performed with 5' RACE. Sequenced on an Illumina MiSeq. In TCRdb, the public reads were trimmed at Q25 with fastp and aligned with MiXCR, with productive beta chains retained. Every entry covers one CDR3 protein and lists the most common genes and DNA from its rows. This sample holds some 67,000 distinct CDR3 sequences; approximately 15% were observed only once. Clones ranked in the top ten supply less than 6% of the sample.

The chain employs TRBV19 and TRBJ2-3; TRBD2 matches 8 bases in the middle. This receptor was taken from a human donor in good health. Material for sequencing was CD4+ T cells from blood. CDR3 loop: CASRLAGTDTQYF. The DNA sequence follows: TGTGCCAGTAGACTAGCGGGCACAGATACGCAGTATTTT.